Sequencing of this TCR beta chain was carried out in a study of Ad26.COV2.S vaccination and SARS-CoV-2 variants. Overall study findings and caveats: Compared with placebo recipients, vaccine recipients had higher spike-specific TCR breadth. Reported post-vaccination CD8+ and CD4+ T cell responses to spike showed substantial breadth. It is possible that the TCR breadth and depth analyses underestimated the total T cell responses.

On this clone: Its antigen is as yet unknown.

Trimming pared 7 bases from V and 10 bases from J, leaving 14 bases between. The CDR3 spans 11 residues. The germline V gene encodes CDR1 SGDLS and CDR2 YYNGEE. Generated by immunoSEQ multiplex PCR, the TCRdb table keeps only in-frame clones and is missing some. The sample yields over 110,000 clones, just over 85% seen once. The sample in question was peripheral blood, obtained after recovery from COVID-19. This receptor was identified in a human donor who had recovered from COVID-19. The rearrangement uses TRBV9 and TRBJ1-1, with D hard to call. The CDR3 spells CASGDLQRAFF. CDR3 DNA: TGTGCCAGCGGCGACCTCCAGAGAGCTTTCTTT.